The 10 T cell receptor beta chains in this list originate from one sample, sequenced in a study of blood T cells in healthy people across ages. A sample-barcoded 5' primer and a J-beta primer mix were used in a second PCR of roughly 7 to 12 cycles. A single record per CDR3 protein comes from TCRdb applying MiXCR to the 5' RACE reads. The sample comprises 800,000 to 950,000 distinct CDR3 sequences, almost 30% of which are singletons, and about 9.4% rests with the top ten. The data were also submitted as part of a second study, on T cells of mothers and their children.

The source material was blood. The receptor source for this set is a woman between 35 and 50 years old in good health.

The table lists this clonotype with many counts. The gene calls are TRBV5-1 and TRBJ2-6; the D is unclear. The length of the CDR3 is 16 residues. V shed 4 bases and J shed 0 bases, with 11 bases lying between them. Germline lookup yields CDR1 SGHRS and CDR2 YFSETQ. Here the CDR3 reads CASSADGNSGANVLTF. The CDR3, as DNA: TGCGCCAGCAGCGCGGACGGAAACTCTGGGGCCAACGTCCTGACTTTC.

The J gene is TRBJ2-3, the V gene TRBV9, with TRBD1 matching 8 bases. J gave up 3 bases and V 0 bases, and 3 bases lay outside the gene matches. Germline lookup yields CDR1 SGDLS and CDR2 YYNGEE. The length of the CDR3 is 15 residues. CDR3 sequence: CASSVEGQGTDTQYF. Written as DNA, the CDR3 is TGTGCCAGCAGCGTAGAAGGACAGGGAACAGATACGCAGTATTTT.

Only a few counts were recorded for this clonotype. The chain carries TRBV24-1 and TRBJ2-5; TRBD1 is a possible D gene (5 bases). V was shortened by 4 bases and J by 1 base, with 12 bases between the two germline ends. Germline CDR1 reads KGHDR; CDR2 reads SFDVKD. The CDR3 is 15 residues long. CDR3 DNA: TGTGCCACCAGTGACCGTGGACACTCCCAAGAGACCCAGTACTTC. It yields the protein CATSDRGHSQETQYF.

Points on this clonotype: A much bigger clone sits one base away, suggesting this may be a read error. The J gene is TRBJ2-5, the V gene TRBV12-3 or TRBV12-4; D remains ambiguous. V shed 4 bases and J shed 5 bases, with 14 bases lying between them. The CDR3 has 14 amino acids. CDR3 sequence: CASSSVAGRETQYF. The CDR3 region has the DNA TGTGCCAGCAGTTCAGTCGCAGGCAGGGAGACCCAGTACTTC.

The sample holds a few counts of this clonotype. CDR3 protein: CSAPSLAGAGGELFF. CDR3 bases: TGCAGTGCCCCGTCTCTAGCGGGGGCCGGCGGGGAGCTGTTTTTT. V is TRBV20-1 and J is TRBJ2-2, with 10 bases identical to TRBD2. J gave up 7 bases and V 6 bases, and 11 bases lay outside the gene matches. CDR3 length equals 15 residues. CDR1 DFQATT and CDR2 SNEGSKA come from the germline V gene (reference sequence).

This sequence joins TRBV15 and TRBJ1-2; D not resolved. The CDR3 totals 14 residues. The V end lost 0 bases, the J end lost 0 bases, and 5 bases lay between the germline ends. Germline V gene lookup returns CDR1 LNHNV and CDR2 YYDKDF (reference sequence). The chain's CDR3 is CATSRDAANYGYTF. The CDR3 DNA is TGTGCCACCAGCAGAGATGCAGCTAACTATGGCTACACCTTC.

This chain joins TRBV7-2 and TRBJ1-5; D unclear. CDR3 length equals 15 residues. Germline-derived CDR1 and CDR2 are SGHTA and FQGNSA. Trimming removed 6 bases from V and 5 bases from J, with 17 bases in between. CDR3 DNA sequence: TGTGCCAGCAGACCTGGGTGGACGGCGCATCAGCCCCAGCATTTT. Encoded protein: CASRPGWTAHQPQHF. Based on the CDR3 plus reference TRBV7-2 and TRBJ1-5, the full variable domain is GAGVSQSPSNKVTEKGKDVELRCDPISGHTALYWYRQSLGQGLEFLIYFQGNSAPDKSGLPSDRFSAERTGGSVSTLTIQRTQQEDSAVYLCASRPGWTAHQPQHFGDGTRLSIL.

This clonotype was seen a few times. V gene TRBV28 combines with J gene TRBJ2-3; 10 nucleotides line up with TRBD1. CDR3 length equals 17 residues. CDR1 is MDHEN, CDR2 SYDVKM, per germline. Trimming at V came to 5 bases and at J to 2 bases, leaving 10 bases not matched to a gene. The CDR3 sequence is CASSTLRGTGATDTQYF. The CDR3 coding sequence is TGTGCCAGCAGTACCCTCCGCGGGACAGGGGCCACAGATACGCAGTATTTT. Drawing the rest from reference TRBV28 and TRBJ2-3, the complete variable domain is DVKVTQSSRYLVKRTGEKVFLECVQDMDHENMFWYRQDPGLGLRLIYFSYDVKMKEKGDIPEGYSVSREKKERFSLILESASTNQTSMYLCASSTLRGTGATDTQYFGPGTRLTVL.

The genes are TRBV6-1 and TRBJ1-2; no firm D call. Germline V gene sequence: CDR1 MNHNS, CDR2 SASEGT. The V end was cut by 5 bases, the J end by 0 bases, with 22 bases between. This CDR3 has 18 amino acids. The CDR3 region is CASSTEWEGGITNYGYTF. The CDR3 bases are TGTGCCAGCAGTACGGAATGGGAGGGAGGGATCACTAACTATGGCTACACCTTC.

The chain couples TRBV6-1 to TRBJ2-3, with 8 positions matching TRBD1. The CDR3 covers 16 residues. J was trimmed by 0 bases and V by 4 bases; bases with no gene match: 6. The germline V gene has CDR1 MNHNS and CDR2 SASEGT. The CDR3 here is CASSAYRGKSTDTQYF. In DNA, the CDR3 is TGTGCCAGCAGTGCTTACAGGGGGAAAAGCACAGATACGCAGTATTTT.